The present TCR beta chain was sequenced within a study of blood T cells in healthy people across ages. Overall study: Per every two T cells, about one barcoded beta molecule was captured by template switching. General study points: Not knowing donor CMV status may have confounded expanded clonotype changes.

This clonotype was counted only a few times. Antigen: not known. CDR3 length equals 13 residues. Trimming took off 8 bases at V and 3 bases at J, with 11 bases between the two ends. CDR1 is MNHEY and CDR2 is SMNVEV in the germline V gene (reference sequence). Sample-barcoded 5' priming and a J-beta primer mix drove a second PCR of about 7 to 12 cycles. All cDNA molecules were each tagged by a template-switch adaptor with 12 random nucleotides. TCRdb re-analysed the 5' RACE reads in MiXCR, keeping a single row per CDR3 protein. In the table there are approximately 800,000 distinct CDR3 sequences, around 45% of which are singletons.

The rearrangement joins TRBV27 to TRBJ1-5; TRBD1 is a possible D gene (6 bases). The sequence was obtained from a man older than 75 in good health. The sequencing sample was made of blood. The CDR3 coding sequence is TGTGCCAGCTCTCAGGGGTTCAATCAGCCCCAGCATTTT. It yields the protein CASSQGFNQPQHF.